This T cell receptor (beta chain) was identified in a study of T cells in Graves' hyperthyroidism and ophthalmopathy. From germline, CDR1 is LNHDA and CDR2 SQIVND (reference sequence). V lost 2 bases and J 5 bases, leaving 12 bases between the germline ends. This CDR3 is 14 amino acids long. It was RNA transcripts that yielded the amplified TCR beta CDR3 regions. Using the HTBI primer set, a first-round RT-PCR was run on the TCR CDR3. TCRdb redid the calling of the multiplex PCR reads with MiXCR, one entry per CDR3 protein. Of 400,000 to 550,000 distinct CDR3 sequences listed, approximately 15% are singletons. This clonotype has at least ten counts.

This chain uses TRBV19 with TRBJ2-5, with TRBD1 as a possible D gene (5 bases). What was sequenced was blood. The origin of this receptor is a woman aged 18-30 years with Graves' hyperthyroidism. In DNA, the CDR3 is TGTGCCAGTAGTATAATCTGGGCAGGGGAGACCCAGTACTTC. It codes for CASSIIWAGETQYF.